Listed here are 9 T cell receptor beta chains from one sample, sequenced in a study of metastatic and nonmetastatic thyroid tumors. MiXCR reprocessed the PCR reads for TCRdb. In the table there are tens of thousands of clones, 15% to 20% of which are singletons. Each patient came to thyroid surgery without any prior treatment (of any kind). Specimen: blood. These receptors were taken from a female donor with papillary thyroid cancer or a benign thyroid nodule (not recorded which). Some clones in this sample may be carry-over from other donors' samples.

This clone occurred a few times. The chain carries TRBV12-3 or TRBV12-4 and TRBJ1-2; weak D call: TRBD1 (5 bases). V lost 5 bases, J lost 4 bases, and 11 bases lay in between. The CDR3 totals 13 residues. The CDR3 region is CASSEGRVYGYTF. The CDR3 bases are TGTGCCAGCAGTGAAGGCAGGGTCTATGGCTACACCTTC.

This clone is medium-sized (0.01 to 0.1%). The chain couples TRBV20-1 to TRBJ2-5; D is perhaps TRBD2 (5 bases). Trimming left V 6 bases short and J 5 bases short, with 22 bases between. The germline gives CDR1 DFQATT, CDR2 SNEGSKA (reference sequence). This CDR3 spans 15 amino acids. CDR3 sequence (DNA): TGCAGTGCAACAAACCCCGTTGGAGGTGGCGAGACCCAGTACTTC. Translation: CSATNPVGGGETQYF.

This clone was seen ten or more times. J is TRBJ1-2 and V is TRBV19; D gene ambiguous. From germline, CDR1 is LNHDA and CDR2 SQIVND (reference sequence). The V and J ends lost 0 bases and 1 base respectively, with 6 bases between them. The CDR3 is made up of 14 amino acids. CDR3 region: CASSIDPGNYGYTF. As DNA, the CDR3 is TGTGCCAGTAGTATAGATCCGGGTAACTATGGCTACACCTTC.

This clone was found many times. Other DNA sequences within the sample encode an identical CDR3. Here the CDR3 DNA reads TGTGCCAGCAGCGTAGGTGGACAGGGGAACTATGGCTACACCTTC. It encodes CASSVGGQGNYGYTF. The genes are TRBV9 and TRBJ1-2; 9 bases map to TRBD1. This CDR3 has 15 amino acids. Germline-derived CDR1 and CDR2 are SGDLS and YYNGEE. Trimming removed 0 bases from V and 2 bases from J; junction bases left unmatched: 2.

The chain couples TRBV11-2 to TRBJ2-7, with no clear D. The CDR3 length is 16 residues. Trimming shortened V by 4 bases and J by 4 bases, and 20 bases separated the two germline ends. Germline V CDR1 and CDR2: SGHAT, FQNNGV. CDR3 nucleotide sequence: TGTGCCAGCAGCTCCCTCCGCCGGTCTTCTATTTACGAGCAGTACTTC. It specifies CASSSLRRSSIYEQYF.

The rearrangement links TRBV20-1 to TRBJ2-1; D is uncertain. There are 14 residues in the CDR3. V dropped 6 bases and J dropped 3 bases, with 15 bases sitting between them. The germline V gene encodes CDR1 DFQATT and CDR2 SNEGSKA (reference sequence). The CDR3 region is CSASTEYFYNEQFF. CDR3 bases: TGCAGTGCCTCAACGGAGTACTTCTACAATGAGCAGTTCTTC.

This clone was detected many times. The chain has TRBV5-5 and TRBJ2-7; D is ambiguous. The CDR3 is 14 amino acids. Between the trimmed V and J ends, which lost 0 bases and 0 bases, there was a span of 7 bases. Germline V gene data show CDR1 as SGHKS and CDR2 as YYEKEE (reference sequence). Here the CDR3 DNA reads TGTGCCAGCAGCTTGGACGGAAGCTCCTACGAGCAGTACTTC. Its translation is CASSLDGSSYEQYF.

The V and J genes are TRBV19 and TRBJ1-2, with unresolved D. Germline V gene sequence: CDR1 LNHDA, CDR2 SQIVND (reference sequence). Trimming took off 1 base at V and 8 bases at J, with 17 bases between the two ends. The CDR3 covers 15 residues. This CDR3 reads CASSIGPSRARGYTF. In nucleotides, the CDR3 is TGTGCCAGTAGTATAGGTCCCAGCCGGGCCCGGGGCTACACCTTC.

The chain uses TRBV30 and TRBJ1-1, with D unresolved. This CDR3 is 16 amino acids long. Germline CDR1 reads GTSNPN; CDR2 reads SVGIG (reference sequence). V lost 1 base and J lost 1, with 16 bases in between. The CDR3 region has the DNA TGTGCCTGGAGTGCTACTATCGCGGGGAAGAACACTGAAGCTTTCTTT. This encodes CAWSATIAGKNTEAFF.